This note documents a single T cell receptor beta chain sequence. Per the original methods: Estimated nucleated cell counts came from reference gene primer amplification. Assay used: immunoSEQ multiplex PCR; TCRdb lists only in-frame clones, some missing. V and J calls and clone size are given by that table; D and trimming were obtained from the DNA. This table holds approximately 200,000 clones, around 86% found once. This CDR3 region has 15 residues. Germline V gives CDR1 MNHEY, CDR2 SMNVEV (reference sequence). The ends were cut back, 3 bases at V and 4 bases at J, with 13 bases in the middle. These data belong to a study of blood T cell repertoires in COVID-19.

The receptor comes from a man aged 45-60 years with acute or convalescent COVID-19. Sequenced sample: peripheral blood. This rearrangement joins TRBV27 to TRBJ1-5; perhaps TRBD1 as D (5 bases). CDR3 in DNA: TGTGCCAGCAGTTTTAGTACAGGTGGAAATCAGCCCCAGCATTTT. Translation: CASSFSTGGNQPQHF.